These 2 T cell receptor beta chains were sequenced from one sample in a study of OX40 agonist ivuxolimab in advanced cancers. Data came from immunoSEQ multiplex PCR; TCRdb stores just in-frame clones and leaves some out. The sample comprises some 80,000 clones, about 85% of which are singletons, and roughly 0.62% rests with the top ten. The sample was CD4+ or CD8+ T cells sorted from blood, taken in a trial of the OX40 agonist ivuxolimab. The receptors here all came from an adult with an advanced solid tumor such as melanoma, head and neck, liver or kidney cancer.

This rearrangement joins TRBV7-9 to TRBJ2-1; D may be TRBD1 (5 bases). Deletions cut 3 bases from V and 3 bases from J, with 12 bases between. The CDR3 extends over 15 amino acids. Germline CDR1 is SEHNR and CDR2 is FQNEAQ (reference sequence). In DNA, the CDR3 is TGTGCCAGCAGCTTCGCACAGGCCCACTACAATGAGCAGTTCTTC. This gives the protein CASSFAQAHYNEQFF.

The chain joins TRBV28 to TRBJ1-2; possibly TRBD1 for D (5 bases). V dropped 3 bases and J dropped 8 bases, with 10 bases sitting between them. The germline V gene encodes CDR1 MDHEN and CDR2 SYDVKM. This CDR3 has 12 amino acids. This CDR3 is CASSLEGRGYTF. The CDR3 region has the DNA TGTGCCAGCAGTTTGGAGGGGCGCGGCTACACCTTC.